A selection of T cell receptor beta chains follows, all from one sample in a study of blood T cells in healthy people across ages. TCRdb recomputed calls from the 5' RACE reads with MiXCR, one row per CDR3 protein. The data hold about 780,000 distinct CDR3 sequences, with less than 60% observed a single time. What was sequenced was blood. The receptors derive from a man at least 80 years old in good health. Each CDR3 is given with its conserved first and last residue. The D gene is left open where the match is weak. Not every row has a clone size; where given, it reads once, few, many or a size class.

d_gene,j_gene,v_gene,abundance,CDR3nt,CDR3aa
NA,TRBJ2-1,TRBV12-3/TRBV12-4,NA,TGTGCCAGCAGTTCGAGAGCGGTCCACTCCTACAATGAGCAGTTCTTC,CASSSRAVHSYNEQFF
TRBD1,TRBJ2-7,TRBV4-2,few,TGTGCCAGCAGCCAAGATTTCGGACAGGGGGGATTCGAGCAGTACTTC,CASSQDFGQGGFEQYF
NA,TRBJ2-3,TRBV3-1,NA,TGTGCCAGCACCCAAGGGCCAGCTTCTAGCACAGATACGCAGTATTTT,CASTQGPASSTDTQYF
NA,TRBJ2-3,TRBV7-2,NA,TGTGCCAGCGCTGGGGGGCCGGTTGATACGCAGTATTTT,CASAGGPVDTQYF
NA,TRBJ2-7,TRBV5-1,many,TGCGCCAGCAGCTTGGACTGGGCGCGGGACGAGCAGTACTTC,CASSLDWARDEQYF
NA,TRBJ2-4,TRBV27,NA,TGTGCCAGCAGTACCCAGGGGAACGGAGCCAAAAACATTCAGTACTTC,CASSTQGNGAKNIQYF
TRBD1,TRBJ2-5,TRBV11-3,NA,TGTGCCAGCAGCCGGAACAGGGGTGGGGAGACCCAGTACTTC,CASSRNRGGETQYF
NA,TRBJ1-5,TRBV13,few,TGTGCCAGCAGCTACGGGTATAGCAATCAGCCCCAGCATTTT,CASSYGYSNQPQHF
NA,TRBJ2-3,TRBV4-3,NA,TGCGCCAGCAGCAGCCGTGGAGGGTCGACAGATACGCAGTATTTT,CASSSRGGSTDTQYF
TRBD1,TRBJ2-7,TRBV7-2,few,TGTGCCAGCAGCCAGGACAGGGGCCTTGTCGAGCAGTACTTC,CASSQDRGLVEQYF
NA,TRBJ2-7,TRBV5-4,NA,TGTGTCAGCAGCTTGAGGGGGAAGTACGAGCAGTACTTC,CVSSLRGKYEQYF
NA,TRBJ2-4,TRBV7-2,many,TGTGCCAGCAGCCTAACGCCTACCAAAAACATTCAGTACTTC,CASSLTPTKNIQYF
NA,TRBJ2-7,TRBV5-1,many,TGCGCCAGCAGCTTGGTAGCGGCACAAAACGAGCAGTACTTC,CASSLVAAQNEQYF
NA,TRBJ1-1,TRBV6-5,NA,TGTGCCAGCAGTTATACACCCATGAACACTGAAGCTTTCTTT,CASSYTPMNTEAFF
NA,TRBJ2-7,TRBV12-3/TRBV12-4,few,TGTGCCAGCAGTCCACGACATACCTACGAGCAGTACTTC,CASSPRHTYEQYF
NA,TRBJ1-2,TRBV4-3,NA,TGCGCCAGCAGCCAATCGGGACGGAGAAACTATGGCTACACCTTC,CASSQSGRRNYGYTF
TRBD2,TRBJ2-7,TRBV20-1,NA,TGCAGTGCTAGGGGGACTAGCGGGTACGAGCAGTACTTC,CSARGTSGYEQYF
NA,TRBJ1-1,TRBV29-1,NA,TGCAGCGTTGACCCCAGGGGACAAGGGACTGAAGCTTTCTTT,CSVDPRGQGTEAFF
NA,TRBJ2-3,TRBV7-3,NA,TGTGCCAGCAGTCCTGGGGGGTCTAGCACAGATACGCAGTATTTT,CASSPGGSSTDTQYF
NA,TRBJ2-1,TRBV4-1,NA,TGCGCCAGCAGCGTAACCGGGACATCGAACTCCTACAATGAGCAGTTCTTC,CASSVTGTSNSYNEQFF
NA,TRBJ2-3,TRBV7-2,many,TGTGCCAGCAGCTTTGACGGCGGGAACGCAGATACGCAGTATTTT,CASSFDGGNADTQYF
NA,TRBJ2-5,TRBV5-1,NA,TGCGCCAGCAGCGGAACTGGCGGGTCCTACAATGAGCAGTACTTC,CASSGTGGSYNEQYF
NA,TRBJ2-7,TRBV20-1,few,TGCAGTGCTCGCCGGCCCGGGCCGGTAATGGACGAGCAGTACTTC,CSARRPGPVMDEQYF
NA,TRBJ1-6,TRBV27,few,TGTGCCAGCAGTCTCCGGGAGGATTCACCCCTCCACTTT,CASSLREDSPLHF
NA,TRBJ1-2,TRBV11-2,NA,TGTGCCAGCAGCTTAGTTGGGAGCCTCGTAAACTATGGCTACACCTTC,CASSLVGSLVNYGYTF